The following is a T cell receptor (beta chain) sequence with its context. Antigen: not known. The sample belongs to a study of graft-versus-host responses after intestinal transplantation. Overall study context: Tacrolimus and steroids were given for about three years to all recipients after anti-thymocyte globulin induction. Notes on the study in general: Recipient marrow harbored GvH clones, some of which surfaced first in ileum or blood.

Measured with immunoSEQ multiplex PCR; TCRdb has only the in-frame clones, and not every one. Here the sample spans around 67,000 clones, around 82% being singletons. This CDR3 comprises 14 residues. The V end was cut by 3 bases, the J end by 4 bases, with 10 bases between. CDR1 and CDR2 (germline): SGHTA, FQGNSA. The receptor was derived from a human donor who was the organ donor for an intestinal transplant. The gene calls are TRBV7-2 and TRBJ1-5; D possibly corresponds to TRBD1 (5 bases). Sequenced material: unstimulated CD4+ T cells sorted from spleen or lymph node cells, taken before transplant. Here the CDR3 reads CASSLGRANQPQHF. The DNA for the CDR3 is TGTGCCAGCAGCTTGGGCAGGGCGAATCAGCCCCAGCATTTT. Drawing the rest from reference TRBV7-2 and TRBJ1-5, the complete variable domain is GAGVSQSPSNKVTEKGKDVELRCDPISGHTALYWYRQSLGQGLEFLIYFQGNSAPDKSGLPSDRFSAERTGGSVSTLTIQRTQQEDSAVYLCASSLGRANQPQHFGDGTRLSIL.